Listed below are T cell receptor beta chains from one sample, sequenced in a study of cytomegalovirus exposure and HLA in healthy donors. Sequencing used immunoSEQ multiplex PCR; TCRdb keeps in-frame clones, though not all of them. Of about 160,000 clones in the sample, over 65% were seen once. Input material: PBMCs. The source of these receptors is a woman aged 40 to 55 in good health and CMV-seronegative. Both conserved end residues are part of each CDR3. The order of the fields is clone size, D gene, V gene, J gene, CDR3 protein, CDR3 DNA. A D gene is named only where the DNA matches it firmly. Clone size appears in some rows only: once, few, many, or a class for an expanded clone.

clone_size: NA; d_call: TRBD2; v_call: TRBV4-2; j_call: TRBJ2-3; cdr3_aa: CASSQGTSGGADTQYF; cdr3_nt: TGTGCCAGCAGCCAGGGGACTAGCGGGGGGGCAGATACGCAGTATTTT
clone_size: NA; d_call: NA; v_call: TRBV4-1; j_call: TRBJ2-1; cdr3_aa: CASSRNKGGDSYNEQFF; cdr3_nt: TGCGCCAGCAGTCGGAATAAGGGGGGGGACTCCTACAATGAGCAGTTCTTC
clone_size: NA; d_call: NA; v_call: TRBV9; j_call: TRBJ1-5; cdr3_aa: CASSVGPEGPHQPQHF; cdr3_nt: TGTGCCAGCAGCGTGGGCCCGGAGGGGCCGCATCAGCCCCAGCATTTT
clone_size: NA; d_call: NA; v_call: TRBV28; j_call: TRBJ2-7; cdr3_aa: CASSLITYEQYF; cdr3_nt: TGTGCCAGCAGTTTAATTACCTACGAGCAGTACTTC
clone_size: NA; d_call: TRBD2; v_call: TRBV6-1; j_call: TRBJ2-7; cdr3_aa: CASARTSGGYEQYF; cdr3_nt: TGTGCCAGCGCCCGGACTAGCGGGGGATACGAGCAGTACTTC
clone_size: NA; d_call: NA; v_call: TRBV19; j_call: TRBJ2-3; cdr3_aa: CASSQTGRTQYF; cdr3_nt: TGTGCCAGTAGCCAAACAGGTAGGACGCAGTATTTT
clone_size: NA; d_call: NA; v_call: TRBV13; j_call: TRBJ2-2; cdr3_aa: CASSFKGENTGELFF; cdr3_nt: TGTGCCAGCAGCTTCAAGGGGGAGAACACCGGGGAGCTGTTTTTT
clone_size: NA; d_call: TRBD1; v_call: TRBV6-5; j_call: TRBJ1-2; cdr3_aa: CASSYSRTGGGYGYTF; cdr3_nt: TGTGCCAGCAGTTACTCGAGGACAGGGGGGGGCTATGGCTACACCTTC
clone_size: NA; d_call: TRBD2; v_call: TRBV13; j_call: TRBJ2-3; cdr3_aa: CASSRGTRPGSTDTQYF; cdr3_nt: TGTGCCAGCAGCCGCGGGACTAGGCCGGGGAGCACAGATACGCAGTATTTT
clone_size: NA; d_call: NA; v_call: TRBV5-1; j_call: TRBJ1-1; cdr3_aa: CASSSMEPPILNTEAFF; cdr3_nt: TGCGCCAGCAGCTCCATGGAGCCCCCAATTTTGAACACTGAAGCTTTCTTT
clone_size: NA; d_call: NA; v_call: TRBV9; j_call: TRBJ2-1; cdr3_aa: CASSVAEGVRYNEQFF; cdr3_nt: TGTGCCAGCAGCGTAGCTGAAGGGGTGCGCTACAATGAGCAGTTCTTC
clone_size: NA; d_call: TRBD2; v_call: TRBV5-1; j_call: TRBJ2-2; cdr3_aa: CASSLTSGGPGELFF; cdr3_nt: TGCGCCAGCAGCTTGACTAGCGGGGGGCCGGGGGAGCTGTTTTTT
clone_size: NA; d_call: NA; v_call: TRBV5-1; j_call: TRBJ1-1; cdr3_aa: CASSITRVMVTEAFF; cdr3_nt: TGCGCCAGCAGCATAACACGGGTTATGGTCACTGAAGCTTTCTTT
clone_size: NA; d_call: TRBD2; v_call: TRBV6-1; j_call: TRBJ2-3; cdr3_aa: CASRTTSGRTDTQYF; cdr3_nt: TGTGCCAGCAGAACAACTAGCGGACGCACAGATACGCAGTATTTT
clone_size: many; d_call: TRBD2; v_call: TRBV4-2; j_call: TRBJ2-1; cdr3_aa: CASSQVGRLAVYNEQFF; cdr3_nt: TGTGCCAGCAGCCAAGTTGGGAGACTAGCGGTCTACAATGAGCAGTTCTTC
clone_size: NA; d_call: NA; v_call: TRBV28; j_call: TRBJ1-5; cdr3_aa: CASSQTQGSEQPQHF; cdr3_nt: TGTGCCAGCAGTCAAACACAGGGATCGGAGCAGCCCCAGCATTTT
clone_size: NA; d_call: NA; v_call: TRBV18; j_call: TRBJ1-2; cdr3_aa: CASSPITGPIDGYTF; cdr3_nt: TGTGCCAGCTCACCTATTACAGGCCCAATCGATGGCTACACCTTC
clone_size: once; d_call: NA; v_call: TRBV13; j_call: TRBJ1-1; cdr3_aa: CASSLLLNTEAFF; cdr3_nt: TGTGCCAGCAGCTTACTCCTGAACACTGAAGCTTTCTTT